This T cell receptor beta chain derives from a study of OX40 agonist ivuxolimab in advanced cancers. Findings and caveats of the study: Partial responders treated at 0.1-3.0 mg/kg exhibited clonal expansion among the lowest measured.

Worth noting for this clone: Its matching antigen is unknown.

The length of the CDR3 is 13 residues. CDR1 and CDR2 (germline): SEHNR, FQNEAQ (reference sequence). Deletions cut 5 bases from V and 4 bases from J, with 11 bases between. Clones were read by immunoSEQ multiplex PCR, and TCRdb kept only the in-frame ones, dropping some. The sample consists of 26,000 or so clones, roughly 90% of them appearing once. This clonotype was obtained from an adult with an advanced solid tumor such as melanoma, head and neck, liver or kidney cancer. V gene TRBV7-9 combines with J gene TRBJ1-2, with D possibly matching TRBD1 (5 bases). This sample comprised CD4+ or CD8+ T cells sorted from blood, obtained in a trial of the OX40 agonist ivuxolimab. The CDR3 DNA sequence: TGTGCCAGCAGCGCGGGGGAGTTCTATGGCTACACCTTC. Translating gives CASSAGEFYGYTF.